Below are 20 T cell receptor beta chains sequenced from a single sample in a study of spatial heterogeneity in lung cancer. Indicated time point: sample taken at primary tumor resection. The study, taken as a whole, reports: Tumors with more nonsynonymous mutations had more expanded intratumoral alpha and beta TCRs.

TCRdb fed the 5' RACE reads into MiXCR, producing one record per CDR3 protein. The sample holds roughly 3,500 distinct CDR3 sequences, over 10% seen once. The antigens for these receptors are not known. The material was lung tumor tissue, obtained at surgery. The source is a female donor with early-stage non-small cell lung cancer.

This clonotype counts as medium-sized. The rearrangement joins TRBV25-1 to TRBJ1-3; D gene uncertain. In germline, CDR1 is MGHDK, CDR2 SYGVNS. With 0 bases removed from V and 0 bases from J, the gap between germline ends came to 9 bases. The CDR3 length is 16 residues. CDR3 amino acids: CASSEYSGSSGNTIYF. The CDR3 DNA sequence: TGTGCCAGCAGTGAATACAGCGGGAGCTCTGGAAACACCATATATTTT. Complete variable domain (other parts from reference TRBV25-1 and TRBJ1-3): EADIYQTPRYLVIGTGKKITLECSQTMGHDKMYWYQQDPGMELHLIHYSYGVNSTEKGDLSSESTVSRIRTEHFPLTLESARPSHTSQYLCASSEYSGSSGNTIYFGEGSWLTVV.

This clonotype turned up a few times. The CDR3 bases are TGTGCCAGCAGCTTGGGGGGTGAGCAGTTCTTC. Protein product: CASSLGGEQFF. The rearrangement joins TRBV11-2 to TRBJ2-1, with D perhaps matching TRBD2 (6 bases). The CDR3 totals 11 residues. The germline CDR1 and CDR2 sequences are SGHAT and FQNNGV. Trimming left V 3 bases short and J 9 bases short, with 6 bases between.

At least ten counts were recorded for this clonotype. This chain uses TRBV12-3 or TRBV12-4 with TRBJ1-5; 7 nucleotides match TRBD1. The J segment lost 1 base and the V segment lost 8 bases, leaving 11 bases of the junction unmatched. CDR3 length: 16 residues. CDR3 nucleotide sequence: TGTGCCAGCGGGGACAGAAAAAGGGGAAGCAATCAGCCCCAGCATTTT. Amino acid sequence: CASGDRKRGSNQPQHF.

This clonotype was seen only a few times. The chain employs TRBV7-2 and TRBJ1-3; D ambiguous. Trimming took 3 bases from V and 11 from J, leaving 14 bases between them. This CDR3 has 13 residues. Germline lookup yields CDR1 SGHTA and CDR2 FQGNSA. CDR3 sequence reads: CASSLLLTRAIYF. The CDR3 bases are TGTGCCAGCAGCTTGCTACTTACCCGCGCCATATATTTT.

By share of the sample, this clonotype is medium-sized. V is TRBV5-1 and J is TRBJ2-7; TRBD1 aligns across 11 bases. V was pared by 3 bases and J by 2 bases, with 1 base of the junction left unmatched. This CDR3 is built from 14 residues. CDR1 is SGHRS, CDR2 YFSETQ, per germline. CDR3 in DNA: TGCGCCAGCAGCTCGGACAGGGGGCCCTACGAGCAGTACTTC. Amino acids: CASSSDRGPYEQYF. The full variable domain, rest sourced from reference TRBV5-1 and TRBJ2-7, is KAGVTQTPRYLIKTRGQQVTLSCSPISGHRSVSWYQQTPGQGLQFLFEYFSETQRNKGNFPGRFSGRQFSNSRSEMNVSTLELGDSALYLCASSSDRGPYEQYFGPGTRLTVT.

By share, this clonotype ranks as medium-sized. The gene calls are TRBV7-2 and TRBJ1-3; 7 bases align to TRBD1. The CDR3 covers 15 residues. V lost 0 bases and J lost 8; bases outside the gene matches: 7. Germline CDR1 and CDR2: SGHTA and FQGNSA. The CDR3 protein is CASSLATAGGDTIYF. CDR3 nucleotide sequence: TGTGCCAGCAGCTTAGCGACGGCAGGGGGTGACACCATATATTTT.

This clonotype ranks as medium-sized (0.01 to 0.1%). The chain is built from TRBV7-2 and TRBJ2-2, with TRBD1 matching over 8 bases. Trimming at V came to 6 bases and at J to 2 bases, leaving 5 bases not matched to a gene. The CDR3 length is 15 residues. Germline CDR1 is SGHTA and CDR2 is FQGNSA. CDR3 bases: TGTGCCAGCAGTCCACAGGGGGGTAACACCGGGGAGCTGTTTTTT. Its translation: CASSPQGGNTGELFF.

This chain links TRBV6-2 or TRBV6-3 with TRBJ2-3, with 7 nucleotides matching TRBD1. The CDR3 is made up of 15 amino acids. The V gene end was trimmed by 5 bases and the J gene end by 3 bases; junction bases not matched to a gene: 8. CDR1 and CDR2 (germline): MNHEY, SVGEGT. CDR3 amino acids: CASSPQGTATDTQYF. The CDR3 nucleotides read TGTGCCAGCAGTCCCCAGGGGACAGCTACAGATACGCAGTATTTT.

This clonotype counts as medium-sized. The V call is TRBV11-2, the J call TRBJ2-1, with TRBD2 matching 8 bases. Germline V gene data show CDR1 as SGHAT and CDR2 as FQNNGV. The CDR3 is 15 residues long. Losses at the gene ends were 4 bases for V and 3 bases for J; bases not matched to a gene: 5. The CDR3 DNA reads as TGTGCCAGCAGCTCTACTAGCGGAGACTACAATGAGCAGTTCTTC. This translates into CASSSTSGDYNEQFF.

About this clonotype: Here the CDR3 omits its conserved ending phenylalanine or tryptophan, so a read error is the likely source. The gene calls are TRBV5-8 and TRBJ2-7, with 8 bases matching TRBD1. The germline gives CDR1 SGHTS, CDR2 YDEGEE. The CDR3 consists of 14 residues. The J segment lost 5 bases and the V segment lost 1 base, leaving 5 bases of the junction unmatched. CDR3 DNA sequence: TGTGCCAGCAGCTTGAGGACAGGGAACCACGAGCAGTACTCC. It translates to CASSLRTGNHEQYS.

The chain joins TRBV18 to TRBJ2-5, with D possibly matching TRBD2 (6 bases). Trimming removed 11 bases from V and 0 bases from J, with 13 bases in between. Per the germline V gene, CDR1 is KGHSH and CDR2 is LQKENI. CDR3 length: 13 residues. The CDR3: CAGGTEYQETQYF. Here the CDR3 DNA reads TGTGCCGGGGGGACGGAATACCAAGAGACCCAGTACTTC.

This clonotype ranks as medium-sized. The CDR3: CASSLRQTGELFF. For the CDR3, the DNA is TGTGCCAGCAGTCTTAGGCAAACCGGGGAGCTGTTTTTT. The chain couples TRBV12-3 or TRBV12-4 to TRBJ2-2; D uncertain. The CDR3 is made up of 13 amino acids. V lost 5 bases, J lost 5 bases, and 9 bases lay in between.

In regard to this clonotype: One base away lies a much larger clone, so this may be a sequencing read error. The J gene is TRBJ2-7, the V gene TRBV5-1; TRBD2 might be the D (6 bases). The CDR3 extends over 15 amino acids. The V end was cut by 0 bases, the J end by 2 bases, with 12 bases between. Looked up from germline, CDR1 is SGHRS and CDR2 is YFSETQ. CDR3 sequence reads: CASSLAGVQTYEQYF. The CDR3, as DNA: TGCGCCAGCAGCTTGGCGGGAGTCCAGACCTACGAGCAGTACTTC.

This clonotype is classed as medium-sized. The V gene is TRBV4-1, the J gene TRBJ2-5; 7 bases match TRBD2. Germline assignment: CDR1 MGHRA and CDR2 YSYEKL. J gave up 5 bases and V 0 bases, and 6 bases lay outside the gene matches. The CDR3 has 15 amino acids. The CDR3 nucleotides are TGCGCCAGCAGCCAAGAAGACGGGGGAGGGGAGACCCAGTACTTC. Its protein product is CASSQEDGGGETQYF.

This rearrangement joins TRBV19 to TRBJ2-7, with D tentatively TRBD1 (6 bases). This CDR3 is built from 13 residues. CDR1 and CDR2 from the germline V gene are LNHDA and SQIVND (reference sequence). The germline V and J ends were trimmed by 9 bases and 6 bases, with 18 bases remaining between them. The CDR3 sequence is CASARQDFVEQYF. CDR3 DNA: TGTGCCAGCGCCCGACAGGATTTTGTCGAGCAGTACTTC.

This clonotype is medium-sized (0.01 to 0.1%). V gene TRBV18 combines with J gene TRBJ2-1; maybe TRBD2 (6 bases). The germline gives CDR1 KGHSH, CDR2 LQKENI. This CDR3 comprises 16 residues. V lost 0 bases and J 1 base, leaving 10 bases between the germline ends. The CDR3 DNA is TGTGCCAGCTCACCACCCTCGGGAGAGTCCTACAATGAGCAGTTCTTC. It encodes CASSPPSGESYNEQFF. Looking up the rest from reference TRBV18 and TRBJ2-1 gives the full variable domain: NAGVMQNPRHLVRRRGQEARLRCSPMKGHSHVYWYRQLPEEGLKFMVYLQKENIIDESGMPKERFSAEFPKEGPSILRIQQVVRGDSAAYFCASSPPSGESYNEQFFGPGTRLTVL.

In its sample, this clonotype ranks as medium-sized. The CDR3 region is CASSLEGQGNEQYF. The CDR3 DNA sequence: TGCGCCAGCAGCTTGGAAGGACAGGGGAACGAGCAGTACTTC. The gene calls are TRBV5-1 and TRBJ2-7, with 9 bases matching TRBD1. Germline trimming cut 0 bases from V and 5 bases from J; bases unmatched to any gene: 3. Germline V gene sequence: CDR1 SGHRS, CDR2 YFSETQ. CDR3 length: 14 amino acids. Together with reference TRBV5-1 and TRBJ2-7, the CDR3 gives the full variable domain: KAGVTQTPRYLIKTRGQQVTLSCSPISGHRSVSWYQQTPGQGLQFLFEYFSETQRNKGNFPGRFSGRQFSNSRSEMNVSTLELGDSALYLCASSLEGQGNEQYFGPGTRLTVT.

Sample share makes this clonotype medium-sized. J is TRBJ1-4 and V is TRBV27, with 7 positions matching TRBD1. The germline V gene has CDR1 MNHEY and CDR2 SMNVEV (reference sequence). The ends lost 10 bases at V and 4 bases at J; junction bases unmatched: 6. This CDR3 spans 13 amino acids. CDR3 protein: CATGDRFNEKLFF. CDR3 DNA: TGTGCCACCGGGGACAGATTTAATGAAAAACTGTTTTTT. The full variable domain, rest sourced from reference TRBV27 and TRBJ1-4, is EAQVTQNPRYLITVTGKKLTVTCSQNMNHEYMSWYRQDPGLGLRQIYYSMNVEVTDKGDVPEGYKVSRKEKRNFPLILESPSPNQTSLYFCATGDRFNEKLFFGSGTQLSVL.

In its sample, this clonotype was seen many times. A much larger clone is a single base away; this may be a read error. V gene TRBV18 combines with J gene TRBJ2-2, with 14 bases aligning to TRBD2. The CDR3 runs to 16 residues. Germline V CDR1 and CDR2: KGHSH, LQKENI. The DNA for the CDR3 is TGTGTCAGCTCTCACTCGGGACTAGCGGGAGATCTGGAGCTGTTTTTT. This gives the protein CVSSHSGLAGDLELFF.

This clonotype is judged medium-sized. The J gene is TRBJ2-5, the V gene TRBV6-2 or TRBV6-3; TRBD1 is a possible D gene (6 bases). This CDR3 has 13 residues. From germline, CDR1 is MNHEY and CDR2 SVGEGT. Trimming took 2 bases from V and 4 from J, leaving 8 bases between them. The CDR3: CASSYGQLETQYF. The CDR3 DNA is TGTGCCAGCAGTTACGGACAGCTAGAGACCCAGTACTTC.